These T cell receptor beta chains were read from a single sample in a study of CD8 T cells in ankylosing spondylitis. Via MiXCR, TCRdb re-called the 5' RACE reads, giving one row per CDR3 protein. Among under 950,000 distinct CDR3 sequences listed, about 20% were seen once. Specimen: blood, either unsorted or a sorted T cell fraction (not recorded which). The receptor source for this set is a male donor with ankylosing spondylitis. The CDR3 runs from the conserved cysteine through the conserved F or W.

CSASARGAFF,TRBV20-1,TRBJ1-1
CASRSGQGFPEQYF,TRBV7-2,TRBJ2-7
CSARDLGSGGLYEQYF,TRBV20-1,TRBJ2-7
CASSSDWGRGTDTQYF,TRBV7-9,TRBJ2-3
CSAQPWTGLVRTQYF,TRBV20-1,TRBJ2-5
CASSYPGNNEQFF,TRBV6-6,TRBJ2-1
CATSDLGTGADEQFF,TRBV24-1,TRBJ2-1
CASSADRAGNQPQHF,TRBV6-1,TRBJ1-5
CASSPLFSGRLNEQYF,TRBV18,TRBJ2-7
CASSLLGETIRGYTF,TRBV5-1,TRBJ1-2
CASREGDRGPHGYTF,TRBV5-1,TRBJ1-2